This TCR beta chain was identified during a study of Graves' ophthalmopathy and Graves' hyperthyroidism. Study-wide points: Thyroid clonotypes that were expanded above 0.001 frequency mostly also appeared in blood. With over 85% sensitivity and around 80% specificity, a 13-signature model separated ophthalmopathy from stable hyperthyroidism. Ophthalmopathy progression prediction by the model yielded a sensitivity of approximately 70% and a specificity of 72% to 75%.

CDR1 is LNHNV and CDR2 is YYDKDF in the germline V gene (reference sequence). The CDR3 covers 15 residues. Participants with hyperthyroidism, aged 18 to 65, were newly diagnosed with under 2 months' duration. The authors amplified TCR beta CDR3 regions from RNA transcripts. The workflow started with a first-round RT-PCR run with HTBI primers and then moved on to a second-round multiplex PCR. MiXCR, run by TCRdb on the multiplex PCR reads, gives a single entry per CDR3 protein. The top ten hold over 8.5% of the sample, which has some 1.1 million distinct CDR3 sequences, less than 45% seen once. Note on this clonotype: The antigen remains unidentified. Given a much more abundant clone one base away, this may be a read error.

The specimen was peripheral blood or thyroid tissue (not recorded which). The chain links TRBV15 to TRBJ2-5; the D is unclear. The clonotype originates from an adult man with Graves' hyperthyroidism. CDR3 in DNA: TGTGCCATCAGCAGAGAAAGGGTAGCCGGGGAGACCCAGTACTTC. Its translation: CAISRERVAGETQYF.